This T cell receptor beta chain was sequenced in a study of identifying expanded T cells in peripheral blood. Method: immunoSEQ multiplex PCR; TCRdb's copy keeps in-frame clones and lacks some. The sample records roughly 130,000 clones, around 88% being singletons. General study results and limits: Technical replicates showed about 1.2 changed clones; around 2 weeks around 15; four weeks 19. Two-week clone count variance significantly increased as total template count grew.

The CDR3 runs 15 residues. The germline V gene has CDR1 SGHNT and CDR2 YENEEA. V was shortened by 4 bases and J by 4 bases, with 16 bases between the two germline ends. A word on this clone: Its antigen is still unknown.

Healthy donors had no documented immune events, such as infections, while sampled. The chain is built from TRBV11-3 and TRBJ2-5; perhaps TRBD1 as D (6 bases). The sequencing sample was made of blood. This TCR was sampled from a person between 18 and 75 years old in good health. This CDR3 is CASSSHMRGGETQYF. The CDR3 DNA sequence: TGTGCCAGCAGCTCCCACATGCGAGGGGGAGAGACCCAGTACTTC.